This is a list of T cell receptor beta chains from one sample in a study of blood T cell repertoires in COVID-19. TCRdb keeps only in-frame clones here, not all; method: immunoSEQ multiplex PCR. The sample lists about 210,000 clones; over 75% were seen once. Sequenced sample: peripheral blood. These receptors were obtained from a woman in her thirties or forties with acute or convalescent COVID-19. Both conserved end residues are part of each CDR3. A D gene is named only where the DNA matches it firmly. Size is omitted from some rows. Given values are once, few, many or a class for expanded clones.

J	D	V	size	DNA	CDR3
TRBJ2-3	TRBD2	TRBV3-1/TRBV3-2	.	TGTGCCAGCAGCCAAGCTTCTAGCGGGGTCACAGATACGCAGTATTTT	CASSQASSGVTDTQYF
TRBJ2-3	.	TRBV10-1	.	TGCGCCAGCAGTGAGTTTCCTACTAGCACAGATACGCAGTATTTT	CASSEFPTSTDTQYF
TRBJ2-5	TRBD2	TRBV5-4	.	TGTGCCAGCAGTGCCGGATCACTAGCGGGGGGCGAGGAGACCCAGTACTTC	CASSAGSLAGGEETQYF
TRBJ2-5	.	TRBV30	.	TGTGCCTGGAGTGACGGGGGCCAAGAGACCCAGTACTTC	CAWSDGGQETQYF
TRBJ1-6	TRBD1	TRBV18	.	TGTGCCAGCTCACAAACAGGGGTTAGGGCCCTCCACTTT	CASSQTGVRALHF
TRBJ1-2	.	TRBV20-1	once	TGCAGTGCTAGTCGTGACTATGGCTACACCTTC	CSASRDYGYTF
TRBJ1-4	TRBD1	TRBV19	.	TGTGCCAGTAGTATTTGGCGGGAAACAGGGGTTAATGAAAAACTGTTTTTT	CASSIWRETGVNEKLFF
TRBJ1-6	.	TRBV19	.	TGTGCCAGTAGTATACCCCAGTATGATTCACCCCTCCACTTT	CASSIPQYDSPLHF
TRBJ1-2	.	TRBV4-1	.	TGCGCCAGCAGCCAAGTCCGCGCTAACTATGGCTACACCTTC	CASSQVRANYGYTF
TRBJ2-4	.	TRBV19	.	TGTGCCAGTAGCCCACAGGGAGCCAAAAACATTCAGTACTTC	CASSPQGAKNIQYF
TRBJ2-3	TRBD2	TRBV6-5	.	TGTGCCAGCAGTTACAGGGGACTAGCGGGGACAGATACGCAGTATTTT	CASSYRGLAGTDTQYF
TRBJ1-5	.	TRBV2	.	TGTGCCAGCAGTGAAGGGCTTTTTCCGCATCAGCCCCAGCATTTT	CASSEGLFPHQPQHF
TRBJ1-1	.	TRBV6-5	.	TGTGCCAGCAGTTACCGGGACACGGAAGCTTTCTTT	CASSYRDTEAFF
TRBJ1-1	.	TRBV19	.	TGTGCCACCTCTTCGGGGGGGGGTATCACTGAAGCTTTCTTT	CATSSGGGITEAFF
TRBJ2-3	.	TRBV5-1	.	TGCGCCAGCAGCTTGGACCCTACCGGGCGGGGAAGCACAGATACGCAGTATTTT	CASSLDPTGRGSTDTQYF
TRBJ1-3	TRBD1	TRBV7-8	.	TGTGCCAGCAGCTCCGGGACAGCGGTCTCTGGAAACACCATATATTTT	CASSSGTAVSGNTIYF
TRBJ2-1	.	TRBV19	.	TGTGCCAGTACCGGGAGCTTTGAGCAGTTCTTC	CASTGSFEQFF
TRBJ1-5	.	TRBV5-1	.	TGCGCCAGCAGCTTCGGGGGGGAAGGTCAGCCCCAGCATTTT	CASSFGGEGQPQHF
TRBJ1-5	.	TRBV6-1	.	TGTGCCAGCAGTGAGCTAGGCAATCAGCCCCAGCATTTT	CASSELGNQPQHF
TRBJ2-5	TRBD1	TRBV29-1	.	TGCAGCGTTGATTGGGCAGGGGGCCACAAGACCCAGTACTTC	CSVDWAGGHKTQYF
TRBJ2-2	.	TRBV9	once	TGTGCCAGCAGCGCCCCAGGTTCAGGGGAGCTGTTTTTT	CASSAPGSGELFF
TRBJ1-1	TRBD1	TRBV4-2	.	TGTGCCAGCAGCCGTGGACAGGGGAACACTGAAGCTTTCTTT	CASSRGQGNTEAFF
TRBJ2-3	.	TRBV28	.	TGTGCCAGCCGCTCCCCGGTCCCCGGGGATACGCAGTATTTT	CASRSPVPGDTQYF
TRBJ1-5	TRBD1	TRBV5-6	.	TGTGCCAGCAGCTATAATGACAGGGCTAATCAGCCCCAGCATTTT	CASSYNDRANQPQHF
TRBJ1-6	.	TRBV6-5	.	TGTGCCAGCAGTTACTCAGCAGGGGATAATTCACCCCTCCACTTT	CASSYSAGDNSPLHF
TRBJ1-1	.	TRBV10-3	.	TGTGCCATCAGCGGGACATCAACGGGAACTGAAGCTTTCTTT	CAISGTSTGTEAFF
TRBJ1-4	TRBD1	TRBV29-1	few	TGCAGCGTTGAAGATCGGGACAGAGGGGAAAAACTGTTTTTT	CSVEDRDRGEKLFF
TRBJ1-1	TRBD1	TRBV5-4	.	TGTGCCAGCTTTGGACAGGGGAAGAACACTGAAGCTTTCTTT	CASFGQGKNTEAFF
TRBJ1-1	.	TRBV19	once	TGTGCCAGTAGTGTGGACACAAACACTGAAGCTTTCTTT	CASSVDTNTEAFF
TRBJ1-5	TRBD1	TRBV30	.	TGTGCCTGGAGTAACAGGGGGCCCCAGCATTTT	CAWSNRGPQHF